The T cell receptor (beta chain) described here comes from a study of cytomegalovirus exposure and HLA in healthy donors. Study-wide context: The same platform used for the 666 first-cohort repertoires was also used for the 95 to 150 validation repertoires, as a later analysis reported.

Notes on the study in general: Researchers counted approximately 160 TCR beta chains as cytomegalovirus-associated.

Germline V gene data show CDR1 as MDHEN and CDR2 as SYDVKM. V lost 5 bases and J lost 2, with 9 bases in between. This CDR3 region has 13 residues. In regard to this clone: Its antigen is currently unknown.

Measured with immunoSEQ multiplex PCR; TCRdb has only the in-frame clones, and not every one. This sample has 200,000 or so clones; around nine tenths occur once, and the top ten carry approximately 2.9%. The receptor comes from a young woman in good health and CMV-seronegative. The sample was PBMCs. The genes are TRBV28 and TRBJ1-2; D is uncertain. The CDR3 protein is CASSLRENYGYTF. The CDR3 bases are TGTGCCAGCAGTCTCCGGGAAAACTATGGCTACACCTTC.